This TCR beta chain originates from a study of OX40 agonist ivuxolimab in advanced cancers. The overall study: Patients received ivuxolimab, an agonistic anti-OX40 (CD134) antibody. Hepatocellular carcinoma, melanoma, renal cell or head and neck cancer occurred in dose-escalation patients. Study findings and constraints: Doses of 0.1 to 3.0 mg/kg were accompanied by clonal expansion of CD4+ and CD8+ blood T cells by week 6.

V was shortened by 5 bases and J by 4 bases, with 20 bases between the two germline ends. Germline assignment: CDR1 LNHNV and CDR2 YYDKDF (reference sequence). This CDR3 has 17 residues. As to this clone: Its specificity is not known.

The method was immunoSEQ multiplex PCR; TCRdb's version includes in-frame clones alone and lacks a portion of them. The sample holds tens of thousands of clones; around 84% are singletons and the top ten take around 1.6%. Sampling times: baseline, cycle 4 day 1, cycle 7 day 1. This receptor was obtained from an adult with an advanced solid tumor such as melanoma, head and neck, liver or kidney cancer. The specimen comprised CD4+ or CD8+ T cells sorted from blood, sampled in a trial of the OX40 agonist ivuxolimab. The chain combines TRBV15 with TRBJ1-4; possible D gene TRBD1, 6 bases. The CDR3 DNA sequence: TGTGCCACCAGCGCCCGATGGGGGACACCGATTAATGAAAAACTGTTTTTT. Translated: CATSARWGTPINEKLFF.